The T cell receptor (beta chain) under discussion was sequenced for a study of blood T cell repertoires in COVID-19. Study information: The study drew acute and convalescent COVID-19 samples from the United States, Italy and Spain.

The germline V gene encodes CDR1 SGHRS and CDR2 YFSETQ. The CDR3 runs to 15 residues. V was clipped by 4 bases and J by 8 bases, with 21 bases between them. Data came from immunoSEQ multiplex PCR; TCRdb stores just in-frame clones and leaves some out. The repertoire consists of roughly 220,000 clones, with nearly 90% occurring once and the leading ten covering approximately 16%. The J gene is TRBJ1-2, the V gene TRBV5-1; tentatively, D is TRBD1 (6 bases). The origin of this receptor is a man aged 25-45 years who had been exposed to COVID-19. Sequencing was performed on PBMCs or T cells enriched from blood (not recorded which). The CDR3 reads CASSLTYRAMEGYTF. CDR3 nucleotides: TGCGCCAGCAGCCTGACGTACAGGGCGATGGAGGGCTACACCTTC.